This TCR beta chain is from a study of cytomegalovirus exposure and HLA in healthy donors. V gave up 0 bases and J gave up 5 bases; unmatched junction bases: 3. Per the germline V gene, CDR1 is SGHTA and CDR2 is FQGTGA. There are 15 residues in the CDR3. The PCR used 60 Vbeta and 13 Jbeta primers. Profiling relied on immunoSEQ multiplex PCR, and the TCRdb table lists in-frame clones only, not all of them. The table lists over 120,000 clones, roughly 80% of them singletons. The chain uses TRBV7-3 and TRBJ2-1; TRBD2 agrees at 8 bases. The sample comprised PBMCs. The clonotype originates from a woman in her 30s in good health and CMV-seronegative. The CDR3, as DNA: TGTGCCAGCAGCTTAACGCGGGGGGAACACAATGAGCAGTTCTTC. This encodes CASSLTRGEHNEQFF.